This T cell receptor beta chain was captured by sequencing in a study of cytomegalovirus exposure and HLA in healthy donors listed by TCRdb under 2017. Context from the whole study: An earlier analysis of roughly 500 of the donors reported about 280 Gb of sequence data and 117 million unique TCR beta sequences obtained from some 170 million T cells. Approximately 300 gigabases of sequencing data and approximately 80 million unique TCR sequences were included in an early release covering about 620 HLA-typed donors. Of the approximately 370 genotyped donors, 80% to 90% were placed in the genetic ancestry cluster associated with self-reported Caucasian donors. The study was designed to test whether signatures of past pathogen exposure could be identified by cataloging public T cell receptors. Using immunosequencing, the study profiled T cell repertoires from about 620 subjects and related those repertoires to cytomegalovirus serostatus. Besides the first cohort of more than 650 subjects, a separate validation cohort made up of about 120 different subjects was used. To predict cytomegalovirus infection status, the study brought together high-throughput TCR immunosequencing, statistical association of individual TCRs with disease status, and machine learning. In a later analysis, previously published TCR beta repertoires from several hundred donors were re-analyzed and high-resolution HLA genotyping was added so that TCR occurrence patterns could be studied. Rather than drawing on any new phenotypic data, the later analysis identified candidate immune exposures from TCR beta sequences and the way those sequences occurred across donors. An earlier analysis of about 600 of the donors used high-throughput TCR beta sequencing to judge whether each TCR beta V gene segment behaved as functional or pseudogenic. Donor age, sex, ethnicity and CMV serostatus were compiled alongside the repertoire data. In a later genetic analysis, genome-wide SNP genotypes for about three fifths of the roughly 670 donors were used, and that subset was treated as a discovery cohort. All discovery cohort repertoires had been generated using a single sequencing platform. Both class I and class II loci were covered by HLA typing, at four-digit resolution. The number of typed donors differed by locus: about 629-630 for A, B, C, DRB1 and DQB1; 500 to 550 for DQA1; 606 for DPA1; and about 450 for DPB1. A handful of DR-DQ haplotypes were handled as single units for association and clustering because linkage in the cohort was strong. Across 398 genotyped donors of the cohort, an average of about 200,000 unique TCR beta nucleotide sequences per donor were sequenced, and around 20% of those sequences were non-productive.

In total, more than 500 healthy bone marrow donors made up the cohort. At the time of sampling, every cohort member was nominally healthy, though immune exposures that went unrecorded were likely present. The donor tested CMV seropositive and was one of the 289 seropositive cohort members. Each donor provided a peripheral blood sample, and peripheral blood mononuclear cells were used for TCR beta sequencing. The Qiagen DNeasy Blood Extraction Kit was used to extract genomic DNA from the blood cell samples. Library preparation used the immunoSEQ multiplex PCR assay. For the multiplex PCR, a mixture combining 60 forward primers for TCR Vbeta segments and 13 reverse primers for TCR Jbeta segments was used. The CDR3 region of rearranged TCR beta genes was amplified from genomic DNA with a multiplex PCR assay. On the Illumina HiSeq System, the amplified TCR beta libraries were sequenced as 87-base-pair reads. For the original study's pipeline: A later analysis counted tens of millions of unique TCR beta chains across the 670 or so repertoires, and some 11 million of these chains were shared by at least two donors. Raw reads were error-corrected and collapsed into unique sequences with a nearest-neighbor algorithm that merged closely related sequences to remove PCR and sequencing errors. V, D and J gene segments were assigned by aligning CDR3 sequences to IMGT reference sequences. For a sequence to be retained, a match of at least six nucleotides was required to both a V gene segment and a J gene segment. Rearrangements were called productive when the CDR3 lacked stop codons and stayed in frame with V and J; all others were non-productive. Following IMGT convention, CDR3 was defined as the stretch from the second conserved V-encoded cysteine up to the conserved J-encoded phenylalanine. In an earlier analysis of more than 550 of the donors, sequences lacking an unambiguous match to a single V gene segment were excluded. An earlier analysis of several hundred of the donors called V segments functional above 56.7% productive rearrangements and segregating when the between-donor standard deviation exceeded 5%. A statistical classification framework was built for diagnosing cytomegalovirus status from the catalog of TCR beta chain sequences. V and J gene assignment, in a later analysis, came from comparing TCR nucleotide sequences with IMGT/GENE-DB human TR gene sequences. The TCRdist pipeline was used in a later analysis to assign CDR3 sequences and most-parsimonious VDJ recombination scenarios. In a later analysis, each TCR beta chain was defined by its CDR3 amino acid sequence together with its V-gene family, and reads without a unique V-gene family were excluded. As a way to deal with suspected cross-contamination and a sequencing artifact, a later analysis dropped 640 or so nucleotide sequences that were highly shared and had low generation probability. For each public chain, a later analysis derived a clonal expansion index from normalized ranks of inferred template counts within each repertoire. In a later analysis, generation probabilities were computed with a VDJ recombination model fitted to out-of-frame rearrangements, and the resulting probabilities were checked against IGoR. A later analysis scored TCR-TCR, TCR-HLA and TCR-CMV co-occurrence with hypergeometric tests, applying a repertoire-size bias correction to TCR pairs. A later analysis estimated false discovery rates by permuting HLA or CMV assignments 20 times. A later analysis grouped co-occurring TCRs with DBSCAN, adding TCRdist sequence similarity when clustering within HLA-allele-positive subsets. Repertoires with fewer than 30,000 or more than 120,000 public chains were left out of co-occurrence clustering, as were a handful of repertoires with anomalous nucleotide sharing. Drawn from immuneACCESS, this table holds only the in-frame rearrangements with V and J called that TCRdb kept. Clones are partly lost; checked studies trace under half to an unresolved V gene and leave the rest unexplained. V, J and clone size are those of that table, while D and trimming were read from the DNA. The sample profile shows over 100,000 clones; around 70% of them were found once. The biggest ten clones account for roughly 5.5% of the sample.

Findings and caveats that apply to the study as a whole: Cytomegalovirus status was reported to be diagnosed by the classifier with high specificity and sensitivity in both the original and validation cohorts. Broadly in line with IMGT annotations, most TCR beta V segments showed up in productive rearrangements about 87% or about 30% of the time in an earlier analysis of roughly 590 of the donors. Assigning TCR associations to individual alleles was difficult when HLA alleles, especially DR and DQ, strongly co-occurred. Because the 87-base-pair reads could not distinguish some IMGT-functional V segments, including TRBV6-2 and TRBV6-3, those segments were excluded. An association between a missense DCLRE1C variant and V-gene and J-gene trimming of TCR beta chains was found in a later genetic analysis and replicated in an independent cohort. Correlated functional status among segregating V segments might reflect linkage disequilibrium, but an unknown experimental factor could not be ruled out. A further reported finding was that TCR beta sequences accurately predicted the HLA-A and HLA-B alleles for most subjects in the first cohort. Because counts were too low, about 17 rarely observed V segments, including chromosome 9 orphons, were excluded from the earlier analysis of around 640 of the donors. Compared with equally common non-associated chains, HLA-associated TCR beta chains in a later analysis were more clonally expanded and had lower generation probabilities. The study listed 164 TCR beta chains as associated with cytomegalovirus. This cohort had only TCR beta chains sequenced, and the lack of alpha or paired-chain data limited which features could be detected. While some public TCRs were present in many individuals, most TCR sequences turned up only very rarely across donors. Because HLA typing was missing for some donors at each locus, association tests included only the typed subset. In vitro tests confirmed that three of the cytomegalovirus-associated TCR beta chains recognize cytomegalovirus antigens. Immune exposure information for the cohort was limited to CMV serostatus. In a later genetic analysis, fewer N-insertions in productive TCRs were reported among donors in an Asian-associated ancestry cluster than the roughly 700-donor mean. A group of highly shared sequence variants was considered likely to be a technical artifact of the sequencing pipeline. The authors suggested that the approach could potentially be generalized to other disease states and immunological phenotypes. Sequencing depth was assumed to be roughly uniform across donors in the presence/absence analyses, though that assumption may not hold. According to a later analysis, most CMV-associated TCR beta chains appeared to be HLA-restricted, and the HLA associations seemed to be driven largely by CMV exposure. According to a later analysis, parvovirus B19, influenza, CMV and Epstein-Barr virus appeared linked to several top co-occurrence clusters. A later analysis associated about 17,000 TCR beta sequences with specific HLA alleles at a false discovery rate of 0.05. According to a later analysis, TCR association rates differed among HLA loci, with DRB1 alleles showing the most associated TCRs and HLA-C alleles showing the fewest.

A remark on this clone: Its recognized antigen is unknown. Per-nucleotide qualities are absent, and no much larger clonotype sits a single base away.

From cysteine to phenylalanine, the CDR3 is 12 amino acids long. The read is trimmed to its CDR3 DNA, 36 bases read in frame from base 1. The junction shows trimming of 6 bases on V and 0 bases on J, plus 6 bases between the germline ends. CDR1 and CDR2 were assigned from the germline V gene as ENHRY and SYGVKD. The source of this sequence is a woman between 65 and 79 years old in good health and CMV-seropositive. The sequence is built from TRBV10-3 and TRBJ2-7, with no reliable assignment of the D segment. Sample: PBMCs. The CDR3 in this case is CAISQFSYEQYF. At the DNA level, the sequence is TGTGCCATCAGCCAGTTCTCCTACGAGCAGTACTTC.